These T cell receptor beta chains were read from a single sample in a study of blood T cell repertoires in COVID-19. Sequenced by immunoSEQ multiplex PCR; TCRdb stores in-frame clones only, minus some. Of some 300,000 clones detected, roughly 90% appear once; the ten largest clones hold roughly 2.8%. Source material: PBMCs or T cells enriched from blood (not recorded which). The receptors here all came from a woman aged 45-59 years who had been exposed to COVID-19. The CDR3 runs from the conserved cysteine through the conserved F or W. The D gene is left open where the match is weak. For some rows the clone size is stated as once, few or many, or as a class when expanded; others skip it.

size	D	V	J	CDR3	DNA
.	.	TRBV4-2	TRBJ1-2	CASSRAGGLIDGYTF	TGTGCCAGCAGCCGGGCGGGGGGGCTAATCGATGGCTACACCTTC
.	.	TRBV5-1	TRBJ2-2	CASSNRVPGELFF	TGCGCCAGCAGCAACAGGGTTCCCGGGGAGCTGTTTTTT
.	.	TRBV2	TRBJ2-5	CASSVRAQETQYF	TGTGCCAGCAGTGTGAGGGCACAAGAGACCCAGTACTTC
.	.	TRBV2	TRBJ1-1	CASETGTEAFF	TGTGCCAGCGAAACGGGCACTGAAGCTTTCTTT
once	.	TRBV28	TRBJ1-2	CASSAAPSSGYTF	TGTGCCAGCAGTGCGGCCCCGAGCAGTGGCTACACCTTC
.	.	TRBV11-3	TRBJ2-7	CASSSGAGRRYEQYF	TGTGCCAGCAGCTCGGGCGCGGGACGGCGCTACGAGCAGTACTTC
few	.	TRBV25-1	TRBJ1-3	CASSEVQGQSDTIYF	TGTGCCAGCAGTGAAGTCCAGGGGCAGTCGGACACCATATATTTT
.	.	TRBV27	TRBJ2-5	CASSSRLVETQYF	TGTGCCAGCAGTTCTCGACTAGTCGAGACCCAGTACTTC
.	TRBD1	TRBV18	TRBJ1-1	CASQTRGGENTEAFF	TGTGCCAGCCAAACCAGAGGGGGCGAGAACACTGAAGCTTTCTTT
.	TRBD1	TRBV10-3	TRBJ2-3	CAISPEAGTGGKDTQYF	TGTGCCATCAGCCCTGAAGCCGGGACAGGGGGCAAAGATACGCAGTATTTT
.	TRBD1	TRBV3-1/TRBV3-2	TRBJ2-7	CASSLRDRGPYEQYF	TGTGCCAGCAGCCTCCGGGACAGGGGCCCCTACGAGCAGTACTTC
.	TRBD1	TRBV7-9	TRBJ2-3	CASSSYQGGIKTDTQYF	TGTGCCAGCAGCTCCTACCAAGGGGGCATTAAGACAGATACGCAGTATTTT
.	.	TRBV4-1	TRBJ1-6	CASSQDDRRPNSPLHF	TGCGCCAGCAGCCAAGATGACAGGAGACCTAATTCACCCCTCCACTTT
.	.	TRBV5-1	TRBJ1-1	CASSLRGPLNTEAFF	TGCGCCAGCAGCCTGAGAGGCCCCCTGAACACTGAAGCTTTCTTT
.	TRBD2	TRBV29-1	TRBJ2-1	CSVASSGGGYNEQFF	TGCAGCGTTGCTTCTAGCGGGGGGGGCTACAATGAGCAGTTCTTC
few	TRBD2	TRBV29-1	TRBJ2-1	CSVEAPSGANNEQFF	TGCAGCGTTGAAGCTCCTAGCGGGGCCAACAATGAGCAGTTCTTC
.	.	TRBV4-1	TRBJ1-5	CASSQNGAGDNQPQHF	TGCGCCAGCAGCCAGAATGGGGCGGGGGACAATCAGCCCCAGCATTTT
.	.	TRBV5-4	TRBJ1-6	CASSLQTAPSPLHF	TGTGCCAGCAGCTTGCAGACAGCCCCTTCACCCCTCCACTTT
.	TRBD1	TRBV2	TRBJ1-2	CASNQGGQGAYGYTF	TGTGCCAGCAACCAGGGAGGGCAGGGGGCGTATGGCTACACCTTC
.	.	TRBV19	TRBJ1-6	CASKGQASYNSPLHF	TGTGCCAGCAAGGGACAAGCGTCCTATAATTCACCCCTCCACTTT
once	.	TRBV5-8	TRBJ1-6	CASSLTAHNSPLHF	TGTGCCAGCAGCTTGACCGCGCATAATTCACCCCTCCACTTT
.	.	TRBV2	TRBJ1-5	CASRVQDSSNQPQHF	TGTGCCAGCAGAGTCCAGGACAGCAGCAATCAGCCCCAGCATTTT
.	TRBD2	TRBV10-3	TRBJ2-3	CAISGGLVADTQYF	TGTGCCATCAGTGGAGGACTAGTAGCAGATACGCAGTATTTT
few	TRBD1	TRBV28	TRBJ1-1	CASSPISGGRGNTEAFF	TGTGCCAGCAGTCCAATATCAGGGGGCAGGGGGAACACTGAAGCTTTCTTT
.	.	TRBV6-5	TRBJ1-1	CASSYVKNTEAFF	TGTGCCAGCAGTTATGTTAAGAACACTGAAGCTTTCTTT
.	.	TRBV14	TRBJ2-1	CASSFYSYNEQFF	TGTGCCAGCAGCTTTTACTCCTACAATGAGCAGTTCTTC
.	TRBD1	TRBV5-1	TRBJ1-1	CASSLDPGGTEAFF	TGCGCCAGCAGCTTGGACCCAGGGGGCACTGAAGCTTTCTTT
.	TRBD2	TRBV4-2	TRBJ2-2	CASSQDASSGAITGNTGELFF	TGTGCCAGCAGCCAAGACGCAAGTAGCGGGGCGATAACGGGGAACACCGGGGAGCTGTTTTTT
once	.	TRBV5-1	TRBJ2-2	CASSSQGSNTGELFF	TGCGCCAGCAGCTCCCAGGGCTCTAACACCGGGGAGCTGTTTTTT
.	.	TRBV2	TRBJ2-1	CASSLGTPLYNEQFF	TGTGCCAGCAGCCTCGGGACACCTCTTTACAATGAGCAGTTCTTC
few	.	TRBV27	TRBJ2-5	CASSPRVDGETQYF	TGTGCCAGCAGTCCCAGGGTTGACGGTGAGACCCAGTACTTC
.	TRBD1	TRBV6-5	TRBJ1-2	CASSYYGQGSHGYTF	TGTGCCAGCAGTTACTACGGACAGGGTTCTCATGGCTACACCTTC
.	.	TRBV5-4	TRBJ2-7	CASSLSRGAPHYEQYF	TGTGCCAGCAGCTTATCACGCGGCGCGCCGCACTACGAGCAGTACTTC
.	.	TRBV27	TRBJ1-5	CASSFQNQPQHF	TGTGCCAGCAGTTTTCAGAATCAGCCCCAGCATTTT
.	.	TRBV7-2	TRBJ2-1	CASSLGLGRMEQFF	TGTGCCAGCAGCTTAGGTCTTGGGCGAATGGAGCAGTTCTTC
.	.	TRBV6-1	TRBJ1-2	CASSELVGLDYGYTF	TGTGCCAGCAGTGAATTAGTGGGCTTGGACTATGGCTACACCTTC
.	TRBD2	TRBV3-1/TRBV3-2	TRBJ2-1	CASSQEVRGGFEQFF	TGTGCCAGCAGCCAAGAGGTCCGGGGGGGCTTTGAGCAGTTCTTC
.	TRBD1	TRBV5-1	TRBJ2-3	CASSYGQGISDTQYF	TGCGCCAGCAGCTACGGACAGGGGATTTCAGATACGCAGTATTTT
once	TRBD1	TRBV4-1	TRBJ2-7	CASSQDDIGTGLRYEQYF	TGCGCCAGCAGCCAAGACGATATCGGGACAGGTCTTCGCTACGAGCAGTACTTC
.	TRBD1	TRBV19	TRBJ1-2	CASSPDRGNYGYTF	TGTGCCAGTAGCCCGGACAGGGGGAACTATGGCTACACCTTC
.	.	TRBV6-5	TRBJ2-7	CASSYRTVGEQYF	TGTGCCAGCAGTTATAGGACAGTCGGCGAGCAGTACTTC
.	.	TRBV7-8	TRBJ2-1	CASIPGGGQYNEQFF	TGTGCCAGCATCCCCGGCGGGGGACAATACAATGAGCAGTTCTTC
.	.	TRBV6-5	TRBJ1-1	CASSYGRANTEAFF	TGTGCCAGCAGTTACGGCAGGGCTAACACTGAAGCTTTCTTT
.	TRBD1	TRBV30	TRBJ2-2	CAWGQARTGGTNTGELFF	TGTGCCTGGGGTCAGGCTCGGACAGGGGGCACGAACACCGGGGAGCTGTTTTTT
.	.	TRBV4-1	TRBJ1-1	CASSQDGGVNTEAFF	TGCGCCAGCAGCCAGGATGGGGGGGTAAACACTGAAGCTTTCTTT
.	TRBD2	TRBV24-1	TRBJ2-3	CATSDSRTSITDTQYF	TGTGCCACCAGTGATTCTCGGACTAGCATCACAGATACGCAGTATTTT
.	.	TRBV19	TRBJ2-2	CASSGGTAANTGELFF	TGTGCCAGTAGTGGGGGGACAGCCGCGAACACCGGGGAGCTGTTTTTT
once	.	TRBV2	TRBJ2-3	CASIDGDPTDTQYF	TGTGCCAGTATTGACGGAGACCCCACAGATACGCAGTATTTT
.	TRBD1	TRBV7-9	TRBJ1-3	CASSYDRDSGNTIYF	TGTGCCAGCAGCTACGACAGGGACTCTGGAAACACCATATATTTT
.	.	TRBV7-9	TRBJ2-7	CASSFEAFDEQYF	TGTGCCAGTAGCTTTGAGGCCTTCGACGAGCAGTACTTC